Below are 16 T cell receptor beta chains sequenced from a single sample in a study of preoperative IRX-2 immunotherapy in early breast cancer. Treatment defined: preoperative locoregional IRX-2 cytokine immunotherapy. Repertoires were generated with immunoSEQ multiplex PCR, while TCRdb's copy carries only in-frame clones and drops some. The sample records roughly 62,000 clones, 94% being singletons. Sampling took place from a patient treated with IRX-2 immunotherapy. These receptors were collected from a human donor with breast cancer.

The chain links TRBV19 to TRBJ1-6; no clear D gene. Germline V CDR1 and CDR2: LNHDA, SQIVND (reference sequence). The CDR3 covers 15 residues. The V end was cut by 3 bases, the J end by 9 bases, with 15 bases between. CDR3 nucleotide sequence: TGTGCCAGTAGTATTAGGGCCCGGAGTAGTTCACCCCTCCACTTT. It encodes CASSIRARSSSPLHF.

This chain uses TRBV6-1 with TRBJ2-3, with 9 bases matching TRBD2. V dropped 5 bases and J dropped 1; count of bases not matched to a gene: 4. The CDR3 is made up of 15 amino acids. Germline values: CDR1 MNHNS, CDR2 SASEGT. In DNA form, the CDR3 reads TGTGCCAGCAGTATACGACTAGCGGGCACAGATACGCAGTATTTT. As protein: CASSIRLAGTDTQYF.

The rearrangement uses TRBV19 and TRBJ1-2, with 10 nucleotides matching TRBD1. The CDR3 is 15 residues long. V shed 3 bases and J 8 bases; nucleotides not matched to a gene: 9. Germline CDR1 LNHDA, CDR2 SQIVND (reference sequence). The CDR3 loop reads CASSIPGQGFRGYTF. The CDR3 DNA is TGTGCCAGTAGTATCCCGGGACAGGGGTTTCGCGGCTACACCTTC.

J is TRBJ2-1 and V is TRBV15; D possibly corresponds to TRBD2 (5 bases). The CDR3 sequence is 17 residues long. CDR1 and CDR2 (germline): LNHNV, YYDKDF (reference sequence). Deletions cut 0 bases from V and 6 bases from J, with 18 bases between. The CDR3 reads CATSREYGVVASNEQFF. The CDR3 DNA reads TGTGCCACCAGCAGAGAGTATGGAGTGGTAGCGAGCAATGAGCAGTTCTTC.

J is TRBJ2-1 and V is TRBV5-6, with D unresolved. There are 12 residues in the CDR3. CDR1 and CDR2 (germline): SGHDT, YYEEEE. Trimming stripped 0 bases from V and 10 bases from J, with 8 bases between. CDR3 sequence (DNA): TGTGCCAGCAGCTTGGAAGATACCGAGCAGTTCTTC. Protein product: CASSLEDTEQFF.

This rearrangement joins TRBV5-1 to TRBJ1-2, with D possibly matching TRBD1 (5 bases). There are 12 residues in the CDR3. Germline assignment: CDR1 SGHRS and CDR2 YFSETQ. The V end was cut by 1 base, the J end by 8 bases, with 9 bases between. The DNA of the CDR3 is TGCGCCAGCAGCTTGAGTAGGGGAGGCTACACCTTC. Translating gives CASSLSRGGYTF.

The gene calls are TRBV7-2 and TRBJ2-7, with D possibly matching TRBD2 (6 bases). The CDR3 is 11 amino acids. Trimming stripped 8 bases from V and 6 bases from J, with 11 bases between. CDR1 and CDR2 from the germline V gene are SGHTA and FQGNSA. CDR3 amino acids: CASVGGLEQYF. The CDR3 DNA reads as TGTGCCAGCGTTGGAGGGCTCGAGCAGTACTTC. Filled out from reference TRBV7-2 and TRBJ2-7, the complete variable domain reads GAGVSQSPSNKVTEKGKDVELRCDPISGHTALYWYRQSLGQGLEFLIYFQGNSAPDKSGLPSDRFSAERTGGSVSTLTIQRTQQEDSAVYLCASVGGLEQYFGPGTRLTVT.

The genes are TRBV5-1 and TRBJ2-5, with a possible D match to TRBD2 (7 bases). The CDR3 has 16 amino acids. Germline CDR1 SGHRS, CDR2 YFSETQ. V shed 5 bases and J shed 0 bases, with 17 bases lying between them. CDR3 amino acids: CASRSGGRGYQETQYF. CDR3 sequence (DNA): TGCGCCAGCAGATCGGGGGGCCGCGGGTACCAAGAGACCCAGTACTTC.

The chain combines TRBV9 with TRBJ2-5; D is perhaps TRBD2 (7 bases). Trimming pared 0 bases from V and 5 bases from J, leaving 17 bases between. CDR1 SGDLS and CDR2 YYNGEE come from the germline V gene. This CDR3 has 16 residues. This CDR3 is CASSVDVGGRWETQYF. CDR3 coding DNA: TGTGCCAGCAGCGTAGATGTGGGGGGGCGCTGGGAGACCCAGTACTTC.

In its sample, this clone was seen once. V is TRBV28 and J is TRBJ2-7; no reliable D call. This CDR3 has 14 residues. Trimming took off 1 base at V and 1 base at J, with 8 bases between the two ends. Germline values: CDR1 MDHEN, CDR2 SYDVKM. This CDR3 reads CASSLFAVSYEQYF. DNA of the CDR3: TGTGCCAGCAGTTTATTCGCGGTATCCTACGAGCAGTACTTC.

The chain recombines TRBV10-3 with TRBJ2-5; TRBD1 matches at 8 bases. Near its end, the DNA agrees better with TRBJ2-7, so the J call may be wrong. CDR3 length equals 13 residues. Germline assignment: CDR1 ENHRY and CDR2 SYGVKD. The CDR3 region is CAISEAGGHEQYF. CDR3 bases: TGTGCCATCAGTGAGGCAGGGGGCCACGAGCAGTACTTC.

This chain uses TRBV2 with TRBJ1-2; the match to TRBD1 covers 7 bases. In germline, CDR1 is SNHLY, CDR2 FYNNEI. Trimming at V came to 7 bases and at J to 2 bases, leaving 4 bases not matched to a gene. This CDR3 is built from 13 residues. The DNA of the CDR3 is TGTGCCAGCAAACTGGGACAGAACTATGGCTACACCTTC. Its translation is CASKLGQNYGYTF.

The CDR3: CASSFNRGPPKDEQFF. CDR3 coding DNA: TGTGCCAGCAGCTTTAATCGGGGGCCCCCCAAGGATGAGCAGTTCTTC. The rearrangement uses TRBV7-2 and TRBJ2-1; either TRBD1 or TRBD2 may fit D (6 bases each). The germline V gene encodes CDR1 SGHTA and CDR2 FQGNSA. The CDR3 spans 16 residues. With 3 bases removed from V and 8 bases from J, the gap between germline ends came to 20 bases.

This clone was observed once. CDR3 DNA sequence: TGTGCCAGTAGTGCGGACCCAGGCTCACCCCTCCACTTT. It yields the protein CASSADPGSPLHF. This chain links TRBV19 with TRBJ1-6; D remains unclear. The CDR3 sequence is 13 residues long. The germline V gene has CDR1 LNHDA and CDR2 SQIVND (reference sequence). Trimming stripped 5 bases from V and 10 bases from J, with 12 bases between.

This clone occurred once. The chain recombines TRBV4-2 with TRBJ1-2, with D possibly matching TRBD1 (6 bases). The germline V and J ends were trimmed by 1 base and 5 bases, with 17 bases remaining between them. This CDR3 is 16 amino acids long. Germline lookup yields CDR1 LGHNA and CDR2 YNFKEQ. CDR3 amino acids: CASSQGADSTFYGYTF. The CDR3 nucleotides are TGTGCCAGCAGCCAAGGAGCGGACAGTACCTTTTATGGCTACACCTTC.

The rearrangement links TRBV11-2 to TRBJ2-2; D gene uncertain. The CDR3 has 14 residues. The germline V gene encodes CDR1 SGHAT and CDR2 FQNNGV. V lost 2 bases, J lost 5 bases, and 9 bases lay in between. CDR3 nucleotides: TGTGCCAGCAGCTTAATCCTTTCTACCGGGGAGCTGTTTTTT. Its protein product is CASSLILSTGELFF.